This TCR beta chain was captured in a study of blood T cell repertoires in COVID-19. Using immunoSEQ multiplex PCR, the repertoire was profiled, and TCRdb retains in-frame clones only, with some absent. This sample yields 220,000 or so clones, of which 85% to 90% are seen a single time; 10% belongs to the top ten. A note on this clone: One end of the junction varies from germline; a read error may be responsible.

Looked up from germline, CDR1 is LNHDA and CDR2 is SQIVND (reference sequence). This CDR3 spans 13 amino acids. This receptor was obtained from a woman aged 50 to 60 with COVID-19, enrolled during active disease. This chain links TRBV19 with TRBJ2-5, with 8 nucleotides matching TRBD1. The sequenced sample consisted of peripheral blood. The CDR3 DNA reads TGTGCCAGCCGCGCAGGGGGCGCGGAGAACCAGTACTTC. Its translation is CASRAGGAENQYF.